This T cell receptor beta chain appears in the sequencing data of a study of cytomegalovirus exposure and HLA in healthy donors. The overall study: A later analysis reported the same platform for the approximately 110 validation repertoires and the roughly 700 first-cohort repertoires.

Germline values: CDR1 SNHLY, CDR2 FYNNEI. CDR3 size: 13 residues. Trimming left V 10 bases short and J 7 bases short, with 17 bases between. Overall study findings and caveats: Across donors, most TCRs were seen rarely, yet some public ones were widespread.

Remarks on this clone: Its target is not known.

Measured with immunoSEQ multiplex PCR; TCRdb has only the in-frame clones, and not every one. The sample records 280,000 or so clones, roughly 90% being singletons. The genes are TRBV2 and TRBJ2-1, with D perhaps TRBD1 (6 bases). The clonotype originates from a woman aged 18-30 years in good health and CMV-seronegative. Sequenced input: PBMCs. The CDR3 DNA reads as TGTGCCACGCGACAGGAAGGGAGAAATGAGCAGTTCTTC. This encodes CATRQEGRNEQFF.